A single sample gave rise to the 10 T cell receptor beta chains below, sequenced in a study of shared clonotypes between healthy human individuals. Using immunoSEQ multiplex PCR, the repertoire was profiled, and TCRdb retains in-frame clones only, with some absent. The sample comprises about 600,000 clones, just over 75% of which are singletons, and around 12% rests with the top ten. The sample comprised PBMCs. Every receptor here comes from a woman between 35 and 50 years old in good health. Some clones in this sample may be carry-over from other donors' samples.

CDR3 loop: CASSESINWQAKQPQHF. CDR3 nucleotide sequence: TGCGCCAGCAGTGAGTCGATCAACTGGCAGGCCAAACAGCCCCAGCATTTT. The chain couples TRBV10-2 to TRBJ1-5; no reliable D call. Germline V gives CDR1 WSHSY, CDR2 SAAADI. Trimming cost V 0 bases and J 7 bases, with 19 bases left between them. The CDR3 has 17 amino acids.

The chain has TRBV7-9 and TRBJ2-1; 8 positions match TRBD2. This CDR3 contains 16 residues. Germline values: CDR1 SEHNR, CDR2 FQNEAQ (reference sequence). With 0 bases clipped from V and 7 bases from J, the junction kept 8 bases outside the gene matches. The CDR3: CASSLATAGVLNEQFF. In nucleotides, the CDR3 is TGTGCCAGCAGCTTAGCAACAGCGGGAGTTTTGAATGAGCAGTTCTTC.

The chain couples TRBV7-8 to TRBJ2-3, with 8 bases fitting TRBD2. The V gene's germline CDR1 is SGHVS and CDR2 FQNEAQ. The junction had 3 bases not matched to a gene; V was cut back by 4 bases and J by 0 bases. The length of the CDR3 is 15 residues. CDR3 residues: CASSYSGTSTDTQYF. DNA of the CDR3: TGTGCCAGCAGCTATAGCGGGACTAGCACAGATACGCAGTATTTT.

This sequence joins TRBV30 and TRBJ2-3; tentatively, D is TRBD1 or TRBD2 (7 bases each). The germline V and J ends were trimmed by 5 bases and 4 bases, with 19 bases remaining between them. Germline V lookup: CDR1 GTSNPN, CDR2 SVGIG (reference sequence). The CDR3 contains 15 residues. This CDR3 reads CAWGDYTGAADTQYF. The CDR3 DNA reads as TGTGCCTGGGGGGACTATACAGGGGCAGCAGATACGCAGTATTTT. The full variable domain, its missing parts supplied by reference TRBV30 and TRBJ2-3, is SQTIHQWPATLVQPVGSPLSLECTVEGTSNPNLYWYRQAAGRGLQLLFYSVGIGQISSEVPQNLSASRPQDRQFILSSKKLLLSDSGFYLCAWGDYTGAADTQYFGPGTRLTVL.

This clone came up a few times. This chain links TRBV6-4 with TRBJ2-1; D is perhaps TRBD2 (5 bases). V was pared by 6 bases and J by 4 bases, with 19 bases between. The V gene's germline CDR1 is MRHNA and CDR2 SNTAGT. There are 16 residues in the CDR3. The CDR3 here is CASSDAAAAPYNEQFF. The CDR3 bases are TGTGCCAGCAGCGACGCAGCGGCCGCACCGTACAATGAGCAGTTCTTC.

Regarding this clone: Germline is not matched at one junction end, which may reflect a read error. The chain has TRBV10-3 and TRBJ2-3, with 9 bases aligning to TRBD1. Germline values: CDR1 ENHRY, CDR2 SYGVKD. The CDR3 totals 15 residues. CDR3 sequence (DNA): TGTGCCACCGGTATGGAGGGACAGGGCACAAATACGCAGTATTTT. Protein sequence: CATGMEGQGTNTQYF.

The rearrangement joins TRBV9 to TRBJ2-2, with TRBD2 matching over 7 bases. J gave up 5 bases and V 3 bases, and 10 bases lay outside the gene matches. The CDR3 is 16 amino acids. CDR1 and CDR2 from the germline V gene are SGDLS and YYNGEE. CDR3 protein: CASSATSDPRTGELFF. CDR3 DNA sequence: TGTGCCAGCAGCGCCACTAGCGACCCCAGGACCGGGGAGCTGTTTTTT.

V gene TRBV28 combines with J gene TRBJ2-6; D is ambiguous. This CDR3 contains 14 residues. Trimming shortened V by 4 bases and J by 1 base, and 5 bases separated the two germline ends. The germline CDR1 and CDR2 sequences are MDHEN and SYDVKM. The CDR3 loop is CASSWLSGANVLTF. DNA for the CDR3: TGTGCCAGCAGTTGGTTATCTGGGGCCAACGTCCTGACTTTC.

The chain combines TRBV6-1 with TRBJ1-1; weak D call: TRBD1 (5 bases). Per the germline V gene, CDR1 is MNHNS and CDR2 is SASEGT. This CDR3 is 18 amino acids long. V shed 4 bases and J shed 7 bases, with 28 bases lying between them. In DNA, the CDR3 is TGTGCCAGCAGTGCCTCAGTCCCGGGACTCCAAGGTCCACTTGAAGCTTTCTTT. Protein: CASSASVPGLQGPLEAFF.

This chain connects TRBV7-6 to TRBJ2-1, with unresolved D. The CDR3 is 15 amino acids. V was trimmed by 5 bases and J by 0 bases, leaving 11 bases between them. CDR1 SGHVS and CDR2 FNYEAQ come from the germline V gene. The CDR3 nucleotides read TGTGCCAGCAGCCGGAGCGCGAGCTCCTACAATGAGCAGTTCTTC. This translates into CASSRSASSYNEQFF.